The present entry profiles one TCR beta chain with its context. This CDR3 is built from 22 residues. V gave up 6 bases and J gave up 0 bases; unmatched junction bases: 24. Germline V gene lookup returns CDR1 LNHDA and CDR2 SQIVND (reference sequence). The data were obtained in a study of blood T cell repertoires in COVID-19. Assay used: immunoSEQ multiplex PCR; TCRdb lists only in-frame clones, some missing. The repertoire holds tens of thousands of clones, with about 78% as singletons. The origin of this receptor is a man aged 50 to 60 with active or convalescent COVID-19. The sample taken for sequencing was peripheral blood. This rearrangement joins TRBV19 to TRBJ2-2; TRBD2 matches 8 bases. CDR3 amino acids: CASRPDDSGNLLELANTGELFF. CDR3 in DNA: TGTGCCAGTAGGCCCGACGATAGCGGGAACCTCCTAGAACTAGCGAACACCGGGGAGCTGTTTTTT. The full variable domain, with the rest looked up from reference TRBV19 and TRBJ2-2, is DGGITQSPKYLFRKEGQNVTLSCEQNLNHDAMYWYRQDPGQGLRLIYYSQIVNDFQKGDIAEGYSVSREKKESFPLTVTSAQKNPTAFYLCASRPDDSGNLLELANTGELFFGEGSRLTVL.